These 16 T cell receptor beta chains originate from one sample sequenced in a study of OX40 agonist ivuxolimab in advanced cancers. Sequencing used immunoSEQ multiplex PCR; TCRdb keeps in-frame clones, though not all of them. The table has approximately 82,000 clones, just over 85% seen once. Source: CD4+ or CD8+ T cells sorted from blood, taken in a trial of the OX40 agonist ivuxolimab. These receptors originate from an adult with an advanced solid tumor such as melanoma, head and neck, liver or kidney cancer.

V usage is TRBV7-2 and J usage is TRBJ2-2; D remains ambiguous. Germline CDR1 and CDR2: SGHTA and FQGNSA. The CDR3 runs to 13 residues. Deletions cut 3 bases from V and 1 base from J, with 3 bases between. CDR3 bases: TGTGCCAGCAGCTTCTTGAACACCGGGGAGCTGTTTTTT. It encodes CASSFLNTGELFF.

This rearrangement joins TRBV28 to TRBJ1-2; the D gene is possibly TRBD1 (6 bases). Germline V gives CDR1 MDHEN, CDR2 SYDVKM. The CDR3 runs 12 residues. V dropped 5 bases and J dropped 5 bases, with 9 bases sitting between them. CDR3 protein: CASSPRGYGYTF. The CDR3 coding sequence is TGTGCCAGCAGTCCTAGGGGGTATGGCTACACCTTC.

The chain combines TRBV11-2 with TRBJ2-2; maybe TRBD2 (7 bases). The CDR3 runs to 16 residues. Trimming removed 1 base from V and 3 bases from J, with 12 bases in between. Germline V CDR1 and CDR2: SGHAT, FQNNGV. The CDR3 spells CASSLVTGRDTGELFF. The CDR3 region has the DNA TGTGCCAGCAGCTTAGTCACAGGGAGGGACACCGGGGAGCTGTTTTTT.

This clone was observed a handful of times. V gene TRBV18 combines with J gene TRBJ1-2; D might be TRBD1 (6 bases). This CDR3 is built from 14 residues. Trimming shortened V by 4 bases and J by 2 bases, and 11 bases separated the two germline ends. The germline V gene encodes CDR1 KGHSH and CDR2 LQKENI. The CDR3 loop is CASSLRTENYGYTF. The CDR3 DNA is TGTGCCAGCTCACTACGGACAGAGAACTATGGCTACACCTTC.

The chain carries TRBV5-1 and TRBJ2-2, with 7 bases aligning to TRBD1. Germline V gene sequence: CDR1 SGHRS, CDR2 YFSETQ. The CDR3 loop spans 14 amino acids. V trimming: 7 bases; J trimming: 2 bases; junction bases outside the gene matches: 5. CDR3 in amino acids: CASFRDSNTGELFF. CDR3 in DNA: TGCGCCAGCTTCCGGGACAGTAACACCGGGGAGCTGTTTTTT. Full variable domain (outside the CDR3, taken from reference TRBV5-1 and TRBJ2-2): KAGVTQTPRYLIKTRGQQVTLSCSPISGHRSVSWYQQTPGQGLQFLFEYFSETQRNKGNFPGRFSGRQFSNSRSEMNVSTLELGDSALYLCASFRDSNTGELFFGEGSRLTVL.

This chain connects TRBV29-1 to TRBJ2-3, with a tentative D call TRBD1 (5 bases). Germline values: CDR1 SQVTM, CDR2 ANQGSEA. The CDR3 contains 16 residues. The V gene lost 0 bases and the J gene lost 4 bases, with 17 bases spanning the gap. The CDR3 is CSVEDLITGGADTQYF. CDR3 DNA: TGCAGCGTTGAAGATTTAATAACAGGTGGTGCAGATACGCAGTATTTT.

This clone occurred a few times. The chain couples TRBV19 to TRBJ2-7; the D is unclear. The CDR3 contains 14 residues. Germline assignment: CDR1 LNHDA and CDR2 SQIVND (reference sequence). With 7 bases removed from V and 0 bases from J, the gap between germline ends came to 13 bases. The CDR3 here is CASTFSYRSYEQYF. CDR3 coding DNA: TGTGCCAGTACGTTCAGTTACCGCTCCTACGAGCAGTACTTC.

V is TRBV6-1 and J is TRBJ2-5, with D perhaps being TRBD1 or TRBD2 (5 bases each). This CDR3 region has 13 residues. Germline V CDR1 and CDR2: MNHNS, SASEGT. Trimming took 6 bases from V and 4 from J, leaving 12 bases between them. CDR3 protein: CASRPGAPETQYF. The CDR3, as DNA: TGTGCCAGCAGGCCCGGGGCCCCAGAGACCCAGTACTTC.

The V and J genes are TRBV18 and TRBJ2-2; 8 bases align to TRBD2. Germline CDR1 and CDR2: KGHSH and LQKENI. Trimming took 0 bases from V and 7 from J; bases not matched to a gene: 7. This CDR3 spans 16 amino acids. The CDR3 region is CASSPPRRGGSGELFF. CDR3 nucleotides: TGTGCCAGCTCACCACCGAGACGGGGGGGCAGCGGGGAGCTGTTTTTT.

CDR3 region: CASSLVTGQYF. CDR3 nucleotides: TGTGCCAGCAGCTTGGTAACGGGGCAGTACTTC. This chain links TRBV5-8 with TRBJ2-7; D remains ambiguous. With 0 bases removed from V and 9 bases from J, the gap between germline ends came to 7 bases. Germline-derived CDR1 and CDR2 are SGHTS and YDEGEE. The CDR3 is 11 residues long.

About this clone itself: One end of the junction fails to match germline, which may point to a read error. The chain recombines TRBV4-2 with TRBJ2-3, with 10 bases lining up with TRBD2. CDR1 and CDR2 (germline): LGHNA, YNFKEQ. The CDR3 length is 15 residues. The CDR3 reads CASTQSGRAADTQYF. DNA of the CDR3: TGTGCCAGCACCCAAAGCGGGAGGGCCGCAGATACGCAGTATTTT.

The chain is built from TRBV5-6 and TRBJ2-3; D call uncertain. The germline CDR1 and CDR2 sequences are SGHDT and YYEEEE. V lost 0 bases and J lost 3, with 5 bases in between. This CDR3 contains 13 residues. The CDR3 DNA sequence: TGTGCCAGCAGCTTGGGTTCAACAGATACGCAGTATTTT. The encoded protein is CASSLGSTDTQYF. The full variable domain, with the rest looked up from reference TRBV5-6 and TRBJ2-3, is DAGVTQSPTHLIKTRGQQVTLRCSPKSGHDTVSWYQQALGQGPQFIFQYYEEEERQRGNFPDRFSGHQFPNYSSELNVNALLLGDSALYLCASSLGSTDTQYFGPGTRLTVL.

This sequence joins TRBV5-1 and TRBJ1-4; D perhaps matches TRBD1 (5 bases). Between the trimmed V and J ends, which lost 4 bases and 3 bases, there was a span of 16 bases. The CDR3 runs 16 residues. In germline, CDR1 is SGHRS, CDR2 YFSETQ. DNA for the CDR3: TGCGCCAGCAGCGTAACAGGAATGTGGTCTAATGAAAAACTGTTTTTT. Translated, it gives CASSVTGMWSNEKLFF.

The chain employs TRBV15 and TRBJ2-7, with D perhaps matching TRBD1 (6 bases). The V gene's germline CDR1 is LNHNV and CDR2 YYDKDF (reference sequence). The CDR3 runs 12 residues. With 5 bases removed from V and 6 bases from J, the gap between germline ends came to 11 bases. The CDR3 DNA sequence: TGTGCCACCAGCTCCCCAGGGGCCGAGCAGTACTTC. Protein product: CATSSPGAEQYF.

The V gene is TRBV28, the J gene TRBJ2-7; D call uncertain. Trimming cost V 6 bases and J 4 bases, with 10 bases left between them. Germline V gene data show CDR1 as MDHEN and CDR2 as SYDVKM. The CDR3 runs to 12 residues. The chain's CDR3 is CASSHTLYEQYF. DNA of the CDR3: TGTGCCAGCAGCCACACTCTTTACGAGCAGTACTTC.

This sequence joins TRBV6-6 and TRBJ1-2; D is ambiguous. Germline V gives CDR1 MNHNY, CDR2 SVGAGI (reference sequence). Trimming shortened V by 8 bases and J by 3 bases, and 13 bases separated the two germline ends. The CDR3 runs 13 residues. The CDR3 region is CASGRAAYYGYTF. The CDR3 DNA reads TGTGCCAGCGGCCGAGCAGCATACTATGGCTACACCTTC.